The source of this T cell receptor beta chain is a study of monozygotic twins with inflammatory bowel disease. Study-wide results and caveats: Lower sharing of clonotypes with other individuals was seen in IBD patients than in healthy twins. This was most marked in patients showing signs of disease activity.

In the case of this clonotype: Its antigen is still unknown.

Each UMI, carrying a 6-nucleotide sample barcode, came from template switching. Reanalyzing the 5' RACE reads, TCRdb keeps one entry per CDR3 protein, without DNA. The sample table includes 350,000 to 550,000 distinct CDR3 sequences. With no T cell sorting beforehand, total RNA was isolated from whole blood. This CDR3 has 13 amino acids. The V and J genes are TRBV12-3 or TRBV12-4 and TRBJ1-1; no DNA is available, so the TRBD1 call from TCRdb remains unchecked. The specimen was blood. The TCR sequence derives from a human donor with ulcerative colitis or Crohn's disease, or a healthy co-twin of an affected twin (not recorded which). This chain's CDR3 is CASRLGLNTEAFF.